These T cell receptor beta chains were read from a single sample in a study of shared clonotypes between healthy human individuals. TCRdb keeps only in-frame clones here, not all; method: immunoSEQ multiplex PCR. The repertoire has roughly 850,000 clones, about 96% of them found once; the top ten carry over 0.2%. Sequenced sample: naive CD8+ T cells sorted from blood. These receptor sequences come from a man aged 30 to 45 in good health. The CDR3 runs from the conserved cysteine through the conserved F or W. The order of the fields is J gene, V gene, clone size, D gene, CDR3 DNA, CDR3 protein. A D gene is named only where the DNA matches it firmly. Expanded clones are given a class, and other clones once, few, many or no size at all.

J gene: TRBJ2-1
V gene: TRBV7-9
clone size: NA
D gene: NA
CDR3 DNA: TGTGCCAGCAGCGTAGGAGGGCCAAGTTACAATGAGCAGTTCTTC
CDR3 protein: CASSVGGPSYNEQFF

J gene: TRBJ1-1
V gene: TRBV19
clone size: NA
D gene: NA
CDR3 DNA: TGTGCCAGTAGTATAGGGCCGAACACTGAAGCTTTCTTT
CDR3 protein: CASSIGPNTEAFF

J gene: TRBJ2-1
V gene: TRBV19
clone size: NA
D gene: NA
CDR3 DNA: TGTGCCAGTAGGAGCGATTGGGATGAGCAGTTCTTC
CDR3 protein: CASRSDWDEQFF

J gene: TRBJ2-7
V gene: TRBV6-1
clone size: NA
D gene: NA
CDR3 DNA: TGTGCCAGCAGTGAATGGGAGGTCGGCAACTTGGAGTACTTC
CDR3 protein: CASSEWEVGNLEYF

J gene: TRBJ1-2
V gene: TRBV5-1
clone size: NA
D gene: TRBD1
CDR3 DNA: TGCGCCAGCAGCTTGGAAGGGACAGAAAACTATGGCTACACCTTC
CDR3 protein: CASSLEGTENYGYTF

J gene: TRBJ2-5
V gene: TRBV9
clone size: few
D gene: TRBD1
CDR3 DNA: TGTGCCAGCAGCAACCGGGACAGGGAGCCTCGGGGGGACCAGTACTTC
CDR3 protein: CASSNRDREPRGDQYF

J gene: TRBJ2-1
V gene: TRBV14
clone size: NA
D gene: TRBD1
CDR3 DNA: TGTGCCAGCAGCCCTACAGGGGTTGAGCAGTTCTTC
CDR3 protein: CASSPTGVEQFF

J gene: TRBJ2-5
V gene: TRBV4-1
clone size: NA
D gene: NA
CDR3 DNA: TGCGCCAGCAGCCAACTAACACAGGGACAAGAGACCCAGTACTTC
CDR3 protein: CASSQLTQGQETQYF

J gene: TRBJ1-4
V gene: TRBV28
clone size: NA
D gene: TRBD1
CDR3 DNA: TGTGCCAGCAGAAGGAGACAGGGGGCACGAAATGAAAAACTGTTTTTT
CDR3 protein: CASRRRQGARNEKLFF

J gene: TRBJ2-7
V gene: TRBV10-2
clone size: NA
D gene: TRBD1
CDR3 DNA: TGCGCCAGCAGTGATGGCAGGGGGCTGGGGGAGCAGTACTTC
CDR3 protein: CASSDGRGLGEQYF

J gene: TRBJ1-1
V gene: TRBV15
clone size: NA
D gene: TRBD1
CDR3 DNA: TGTGCCACCAGCAGCGCTGGGGACAGGGGATTCACTGAAGCTTTCTTT
CDR3 protein: CATSSAGDRGFTEAFF

J gene: TRBJ2-1
V gene: TRBV14
clone size: NA
D gene: NA
CDR3 DNA: TGTGCCAGCAGCCAAAAGGGTCCCTTAGTATGGAGCGACAATGAGCAGTTCTTC
CDR3 protein: CASSQKGPLVWSDNEQFF

J gene: TRBJ2-7
V gene: TRBV27
clone size: NA
D gene: TRBD2
CDR3 DNA: TGTGCCAGCAGTCCCGGACTAGCGCCCTCCTACGAGCAGTACTTC
CDR3 protein: CASSPGLAPSYEQYF

J gene: TRBJ2-7
V gene: TRBV4-1
clone size: NA
D gene: NA
CDR3 DNA: TGCGCCAGCAGCCACTTACTCGGTTCCAGCTCCTACGAGCAGTACTTC
CDR3 protein: CASSHLLGSSSYEQYF

J gene: TRBJ2-1
V gene: TRBV10-1
clone size: NA
D gene: TRBD2
CDR3 DNA: TGCGCCAGCAGTAGGACTAGCGGGAGCTACAATGAGCAGTTCTTC
CDR3 protein: CASSRTSGSYNEQFF

J gene: TRBJ2-7
V gene: TRBV7-9
clone size: NA
D gene: TRBD2
CDR3 DNA: TGTGCCAGCAGCTTAGTGGGACTAGGCTACGAGCAGTACTTC
CDR3 protein: CASSLVGLGYEQYF

J gene: TRBJ2-7
V gene: TRBV5-4
clone size: NA
D gene: NA
CDR3 DNA: TGTGCCAGCGCCCGGAGCGAGCAGTACTTC
CDR3 protein: CASARSEQYF

J gene: TRBJ2-7
V gene: TRBV5-6
clone size: NA
D gene: TRBD1
CDR3 DNA: TGTGCCAGCAGCTCGGGACAGGGCACCTACGAGCAGTACTTC
CDR3 protein: CASSSGQGTYEQYF